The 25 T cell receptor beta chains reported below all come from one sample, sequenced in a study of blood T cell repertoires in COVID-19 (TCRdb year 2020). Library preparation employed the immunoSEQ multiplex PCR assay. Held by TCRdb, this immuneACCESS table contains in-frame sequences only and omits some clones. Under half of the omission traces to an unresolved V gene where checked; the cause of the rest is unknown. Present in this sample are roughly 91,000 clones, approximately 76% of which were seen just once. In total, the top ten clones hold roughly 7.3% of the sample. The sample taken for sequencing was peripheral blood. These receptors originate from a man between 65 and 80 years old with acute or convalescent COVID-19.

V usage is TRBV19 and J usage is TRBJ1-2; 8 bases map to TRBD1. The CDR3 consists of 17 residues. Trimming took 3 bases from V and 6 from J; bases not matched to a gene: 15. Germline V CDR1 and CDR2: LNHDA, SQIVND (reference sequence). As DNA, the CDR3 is TGTGCCAGTAGTATTTTAATAGGACAGGGAGATTGGCATGGCTACACCTTC. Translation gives CASSILIGQGDWHGYTF.

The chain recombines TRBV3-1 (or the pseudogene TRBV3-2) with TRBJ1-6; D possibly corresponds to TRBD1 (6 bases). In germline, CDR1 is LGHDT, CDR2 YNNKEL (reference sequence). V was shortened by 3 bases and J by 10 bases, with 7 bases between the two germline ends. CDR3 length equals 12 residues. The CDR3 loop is CASSQGHSPLHF. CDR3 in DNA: TGTGCCAGCAGCCAGGGACACTCACCCCTCCACTTT.

CDR3 loop: CASSKRESNTGELFF. CDR3 coding DNA: TGTGCCAGCAGTAAGCGGGAGTCGAACACCGGGGAGCTGTTTTTT. The rearrangement links TRBV2 to TRBJ2-2; 8 bases align to TRBD2. The germline V gene encodes CDR1 SNHLY and CDR2 FYNNEI. The CDR3 sequence is 15 residues long. The ends lost 5 bases at V and 0 bases at J; junction bases unmatched: 2.

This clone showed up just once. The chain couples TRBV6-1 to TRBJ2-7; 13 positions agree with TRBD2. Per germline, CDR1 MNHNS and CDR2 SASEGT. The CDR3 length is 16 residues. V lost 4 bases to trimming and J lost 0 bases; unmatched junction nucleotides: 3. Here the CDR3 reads CASSVTSGGASYEQYV. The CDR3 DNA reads TGTGCCAGCAGTGTTACTAGCGGGGGGGCCTCCTACGAGCAGTACGTC.

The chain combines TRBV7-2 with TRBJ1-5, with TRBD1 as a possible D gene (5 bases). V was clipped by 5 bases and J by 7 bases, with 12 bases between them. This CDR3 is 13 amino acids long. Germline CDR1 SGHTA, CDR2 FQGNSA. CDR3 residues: CASSPPGDQPQHF. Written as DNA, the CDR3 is TGTGCCAGCAGCCCCCCGGGGGACCAGCCCCAGCATTTT.

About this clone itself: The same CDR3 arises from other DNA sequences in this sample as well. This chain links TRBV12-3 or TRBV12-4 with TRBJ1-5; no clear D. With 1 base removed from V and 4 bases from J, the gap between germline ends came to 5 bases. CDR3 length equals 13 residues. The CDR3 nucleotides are TGTGCCAGCAGTTTAGGGCAGAATCAGCCCCAGCATTTT. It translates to CASSLGQNQPQHF.

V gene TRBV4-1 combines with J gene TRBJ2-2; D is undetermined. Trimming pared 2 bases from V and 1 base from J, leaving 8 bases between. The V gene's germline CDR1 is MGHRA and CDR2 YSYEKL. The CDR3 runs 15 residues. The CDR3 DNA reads TGCGCCAGCAGCCAATTGACACTGAACACCGGGGAGCTGTTTTTT. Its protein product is CASSQLTLNTGELFF.

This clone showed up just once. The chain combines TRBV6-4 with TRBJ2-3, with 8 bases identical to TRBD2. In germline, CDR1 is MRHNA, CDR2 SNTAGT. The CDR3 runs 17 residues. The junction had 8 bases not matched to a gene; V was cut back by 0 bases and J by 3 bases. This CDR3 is CASSDSSSGRITDTQYF. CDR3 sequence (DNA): TGTGCCAGCAGTGACTCGTCCAGCGGGAGAATTACAGATACGCAGTATTTT.

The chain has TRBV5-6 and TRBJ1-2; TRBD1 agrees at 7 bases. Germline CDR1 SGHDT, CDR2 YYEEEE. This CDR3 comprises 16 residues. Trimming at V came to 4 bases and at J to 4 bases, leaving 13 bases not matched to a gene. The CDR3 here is CASSPDILTGSYGYTF. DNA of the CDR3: TGTGCCAGCAGCCCCGACATTTTGACAGGGAGCTATGGCTACACCTTC. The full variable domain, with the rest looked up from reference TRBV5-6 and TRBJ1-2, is DAGVTQSPTHLIKTRGQQVTLRCSPKSGHDTVSWYQQALGQGPQFIFQYYEEEERQRGNFPDRFSGHQFPNYSSELNVNALLLGDSALYLCASSPDILTGSYGYTFGSGTRLTVV.

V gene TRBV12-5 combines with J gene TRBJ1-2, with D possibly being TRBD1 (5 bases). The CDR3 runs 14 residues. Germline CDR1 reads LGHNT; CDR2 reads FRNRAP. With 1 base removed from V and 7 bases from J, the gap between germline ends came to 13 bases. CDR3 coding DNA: TGTGCTAGTGGTTTGGAACCGGGGGTTTTTGGCTACACCTTC. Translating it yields CASGLEPGVFGYTF.

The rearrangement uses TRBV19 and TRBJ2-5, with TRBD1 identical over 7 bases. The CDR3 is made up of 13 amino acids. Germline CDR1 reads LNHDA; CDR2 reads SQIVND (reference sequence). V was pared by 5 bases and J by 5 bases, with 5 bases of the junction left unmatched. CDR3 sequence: CASSYRGGETQYF. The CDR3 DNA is TGTGCCAGTAGTTACAGGGGTGGCGAGACCCAGTACTTC.

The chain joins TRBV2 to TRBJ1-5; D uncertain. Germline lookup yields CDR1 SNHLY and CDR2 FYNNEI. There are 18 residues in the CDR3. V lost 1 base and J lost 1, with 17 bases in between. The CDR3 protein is CASSEGVSGLSSNQPQHF. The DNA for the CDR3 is TGTGCCAGCAGTGAAGGTGTTAGTGGACTCAGCAGCAATCAGCCCCAGCATTTT.

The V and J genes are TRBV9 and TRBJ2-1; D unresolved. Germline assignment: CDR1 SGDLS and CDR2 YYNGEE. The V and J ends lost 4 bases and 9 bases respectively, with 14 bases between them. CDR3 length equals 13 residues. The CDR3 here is CASSSIEASEQFF. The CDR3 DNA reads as TGTGCCAGCAGCTCCATAGAGGCGAGTGAGCAGTTCTTC.

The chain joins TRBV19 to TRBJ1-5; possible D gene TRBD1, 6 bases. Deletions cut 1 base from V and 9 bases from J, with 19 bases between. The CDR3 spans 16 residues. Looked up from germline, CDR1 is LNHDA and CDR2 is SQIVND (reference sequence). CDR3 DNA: TGTGCCAGTAGTATAGGCTGGGACAAGGTATCGGGGCCCCAGCATTTT. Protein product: CASSIGWDKVSGPQHF.

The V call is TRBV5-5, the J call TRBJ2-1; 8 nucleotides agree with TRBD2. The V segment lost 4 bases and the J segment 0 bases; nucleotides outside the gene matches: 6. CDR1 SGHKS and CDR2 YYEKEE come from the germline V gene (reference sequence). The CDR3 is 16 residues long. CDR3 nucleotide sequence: TGTGCCAGCAGCCGGAGCGGGGGACCCTCCTACAATGAGCAGTTCTTC. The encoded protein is CASSRSGGPSYNEQFF.

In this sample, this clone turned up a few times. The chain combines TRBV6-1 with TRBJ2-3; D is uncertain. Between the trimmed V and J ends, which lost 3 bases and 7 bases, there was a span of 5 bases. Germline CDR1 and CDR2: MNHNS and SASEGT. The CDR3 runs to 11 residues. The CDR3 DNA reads TGTGCCAGCAGTGAGTCGTATACGCAGTATTTT. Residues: CASSESYTQYF.

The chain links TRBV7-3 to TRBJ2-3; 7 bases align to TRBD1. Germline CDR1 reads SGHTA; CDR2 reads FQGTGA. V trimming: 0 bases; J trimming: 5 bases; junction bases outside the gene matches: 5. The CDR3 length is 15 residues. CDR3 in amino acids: CASSLTRDSLDTQYF. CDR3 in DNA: TGTGCCAGCAGCTTAACCCGGGACAGCTTAGATACGCAGTATTTT.

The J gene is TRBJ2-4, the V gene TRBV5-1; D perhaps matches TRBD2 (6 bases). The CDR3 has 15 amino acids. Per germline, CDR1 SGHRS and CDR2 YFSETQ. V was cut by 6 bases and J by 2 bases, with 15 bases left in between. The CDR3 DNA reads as TGCGCCAGCAAGGAGGGCCCGACGTCCAAAAACATTCAGTACTTC. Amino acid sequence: CASKEGPTSKNIQYF.

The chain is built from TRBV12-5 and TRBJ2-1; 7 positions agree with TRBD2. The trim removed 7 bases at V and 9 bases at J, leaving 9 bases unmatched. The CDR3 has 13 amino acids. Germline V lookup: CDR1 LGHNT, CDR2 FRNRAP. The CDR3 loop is CASAPRASGEQFF. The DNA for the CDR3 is TGTGCTAGTGCCCCAAGGGCTAGCGGTGAGCAGTTCTTC.

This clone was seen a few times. The CDR3 sequence is CSASTGGARTEAFF. The CDR3 DNA follows: TGCAGTGCTAGTACAGGGGGCGCAAGGACTGAAGCTTTCTTT. The J gene is TRBJ1-1, the V gene TRBV20-1, with 9 nucleotides matching TRBD1. The germline gives CDR1 DFQATT, CDR2 SNEGSKA (reference sequence). V was clipped by 3 bases and J by 5 bases; unmatched bases: 7. The CDR3 loop spans 14 amino acids.

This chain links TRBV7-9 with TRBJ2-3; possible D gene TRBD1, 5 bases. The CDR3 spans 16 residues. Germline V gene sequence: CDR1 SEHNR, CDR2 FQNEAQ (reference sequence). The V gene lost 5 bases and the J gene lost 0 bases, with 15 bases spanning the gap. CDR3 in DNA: TGTGCCAGCAGCAGAAGGACATTCACTAGCACAGATACGCAGTATTTT. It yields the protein CASSRRTFTSTDTQYF.

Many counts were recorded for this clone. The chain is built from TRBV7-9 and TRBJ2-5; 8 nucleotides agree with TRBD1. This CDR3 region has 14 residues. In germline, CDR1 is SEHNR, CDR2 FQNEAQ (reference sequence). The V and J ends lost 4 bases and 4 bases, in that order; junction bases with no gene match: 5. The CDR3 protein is CASSSFTGGETQYF. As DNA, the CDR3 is TGTGCCAGCAGCTCATTCACAGGGGGAGAGACCCAGTACTTC.

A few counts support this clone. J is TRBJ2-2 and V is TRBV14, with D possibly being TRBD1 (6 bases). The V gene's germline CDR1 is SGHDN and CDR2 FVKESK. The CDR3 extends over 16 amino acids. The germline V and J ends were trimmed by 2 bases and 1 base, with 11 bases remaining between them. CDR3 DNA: TGTGCCAGCAGCCAATGGGGGCAGGGGAACACCGGGGAGCTGTTTTTT. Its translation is CASSQWGQGNTGELFF.

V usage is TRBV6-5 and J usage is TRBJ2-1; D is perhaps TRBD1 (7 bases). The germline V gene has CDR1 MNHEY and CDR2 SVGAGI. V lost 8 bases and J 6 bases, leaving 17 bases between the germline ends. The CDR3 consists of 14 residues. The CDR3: CASGEDRRVNEQFF. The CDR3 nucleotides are TGTGCCAGCGGGGAGGACAGGCGGGTCAATGAGCAGTTCTTC.

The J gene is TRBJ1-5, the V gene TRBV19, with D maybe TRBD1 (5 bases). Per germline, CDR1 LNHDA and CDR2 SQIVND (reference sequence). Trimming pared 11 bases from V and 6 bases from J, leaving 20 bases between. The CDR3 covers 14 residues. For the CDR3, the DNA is TGTGCCTCGTCTGGGCAGGGATGGACTCAGCCCCAGCATTTT. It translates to CASSGQGWTQPQHF.